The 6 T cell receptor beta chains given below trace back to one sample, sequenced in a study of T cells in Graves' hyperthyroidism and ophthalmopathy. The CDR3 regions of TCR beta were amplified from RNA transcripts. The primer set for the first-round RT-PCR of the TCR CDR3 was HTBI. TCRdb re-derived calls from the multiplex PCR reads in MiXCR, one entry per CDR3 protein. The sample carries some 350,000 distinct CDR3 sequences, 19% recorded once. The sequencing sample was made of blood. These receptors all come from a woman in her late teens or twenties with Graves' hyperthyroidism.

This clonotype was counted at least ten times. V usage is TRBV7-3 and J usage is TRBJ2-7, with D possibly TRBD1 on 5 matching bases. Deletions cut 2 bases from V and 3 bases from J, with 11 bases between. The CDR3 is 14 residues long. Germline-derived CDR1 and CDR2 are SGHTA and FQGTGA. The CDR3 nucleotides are TGTGCCAGCAGCTTAGCTGCAGGGCTCTACGAGCAGTACTTC. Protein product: CASSLAAGLYEQYF.

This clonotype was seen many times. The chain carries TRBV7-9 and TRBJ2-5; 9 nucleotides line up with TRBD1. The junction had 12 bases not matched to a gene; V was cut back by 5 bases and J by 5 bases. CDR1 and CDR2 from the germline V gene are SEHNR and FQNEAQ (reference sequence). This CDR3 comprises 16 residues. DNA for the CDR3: TGTGCCAGCAGCACGACGACCGGGACAGGGATGGAGACCCAGTACTTC. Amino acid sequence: CASSTTTGTGMETQYF.

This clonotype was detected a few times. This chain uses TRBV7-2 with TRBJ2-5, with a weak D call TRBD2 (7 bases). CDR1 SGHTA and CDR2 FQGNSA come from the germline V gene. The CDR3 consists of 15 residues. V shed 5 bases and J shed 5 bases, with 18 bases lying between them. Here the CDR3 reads CASSLVAGAWETQYF. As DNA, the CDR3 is TGTGCCAGCAGCCTCGTGGCGGGGGCCTGGGAGACCCAGTACTTC.

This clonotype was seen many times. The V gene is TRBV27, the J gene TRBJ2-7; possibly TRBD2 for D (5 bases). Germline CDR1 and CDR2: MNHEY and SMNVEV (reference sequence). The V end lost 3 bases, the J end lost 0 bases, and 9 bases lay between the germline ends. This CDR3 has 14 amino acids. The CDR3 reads CASSFRRDSYEQYF. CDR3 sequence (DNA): TGTGCCAGCAGTTTCCGACGGGACTCCTACGAGCAGTACTTC.

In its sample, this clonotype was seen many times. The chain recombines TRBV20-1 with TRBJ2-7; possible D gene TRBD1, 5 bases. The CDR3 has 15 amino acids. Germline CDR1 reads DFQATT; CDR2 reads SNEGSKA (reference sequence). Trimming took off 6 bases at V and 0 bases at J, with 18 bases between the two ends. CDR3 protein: CSAQRVGPSSYEQYF. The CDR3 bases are TGCAGTGCCCAAAGAGTGGGGCCAAGCTCCTACGAGCAGTACTTC.

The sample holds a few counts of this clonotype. Written as DNA, the CDR3 is TGTGCCACCAGACAGGCGGTCGGTGGCGAGTATTGCAATCAGCCCCAGCATTTT. Amino acid sequence: CATRQAVGGEYCNQPQHF. The rearrangement uses TRBV24-1 and TRBJ1-5, with a weak D call TRBD1 (5 bases). The germline V gene has CDR1 KGHDR and CDR2 SFDVKD. The CDR3 is made up of 18 amino acids. V lost 7 bases and J 2 bases, leaving 23 bases between the germline ends.